The sequence of this T cell receptor beta chain was determined in a study of blood T cell repertoires in COVID-19 (TCRdb year 2020). Study-wide context: Samples from collaborators originated in the United States, Italy and Spain and spanned both the acute and convalescent phases of COVID-19. Where HLA class I and class II types were available, the types were taken from metadata supplied by the sample provider, not from assay-based typing. Subjects who had been exposed to COVID-19, were actively infected with it, or had recovered from it provided the deeply sampled blood TCRbeta repertoires that made up the dataset. The repertoires were released in a freely available public database intended as a resource for research on the immune response to SARS-CoV-2. The material from the prospective study consisted of cDNA or gDNA derived from T cells, B-cell-depleted T cells, or PBMCs. A de-identified subject ID, COVID-19 status, age in years and sex were almost always included in the sample metadata. The samples were drawn from two sources: the first 160 participants of the ongoing ImmuneRACE study, and 1,254 subjects contributed by 6 global collaborators.

Samples from volunteer blood donors who had recovered from COVID-19 were contributed by a second Seattle source. Collaborating institutions collected whole blood in K2EDTA tubes following their own protocols. For TCRbeta analysis, collaborators shipped samples in one of three forms: frozen whole blood, isolated PBMCs, or DNA extracted from either of those sample types. Overall study results and their limits: How much clinical and demographic metadata was included differed by source and by participant, and the metadata was provided uncurated.

In regard to this clone: The clone's antigen remains unknown. Base quality data are lacking; no much larger clone is found one base away.

TCRbeta CDR3 regions were amplified from genomic DNA by means of the immunoSEQ Assay, a bias-controlled multiplex PCR. The paper's processing steps were these. Within the assay, amplification of reference gene primers was used to estimate how many nucleated cells each sample contained. To quantify the absolute abundance of each unique TCRbeta CDR3 rearrangement, sequence reads were collapsed and filtered. Productive Simpson clonality was computed per sample as the square root of Simpson's diversity index over productive rearrangements. Not all clones reach the TCRdb copy of this immuneACCESS table, which keeps in-frame sequences only. Checked studies attribute under half of the gap to unresolved V genes and leave the rest unexplained. The V and J calls and clone size were taken over from that table, and D and trimming were inferred from the DNA. The sample data list roughly 250,000 clones, and nearly 90% of these were observed just once. Jointly, the top ten make up 2.1% of the sample.

The receptor comes from a woman aged 40 to 50 who had recovered from COVID-19. What was sequenced was peripheral blood.

The DNA is as follows: TGTGCCAGCAGCCTCCACTGGGGACACCAGAACACCGGGGAGCTGTTTTTT. This is translated as CASSLHWGHQNTGELFF. The receptor chain draws on TRBV4-2 and TRBJ2-2; the D gene is perhaps TRBD1, on 6 matching bases. Looking up the germline V gene yields CDR1 LGHNA and CDR2 YNFKEQ. Counted from cysteine to phenylalanine, this CDR3 has 17 amino acids. Only the CDR3 DNA stays, 51 bases, in frame from base 1. The trim is 4 bases for V and 1 base for J, with a gap of 16 bases between the germline ends.